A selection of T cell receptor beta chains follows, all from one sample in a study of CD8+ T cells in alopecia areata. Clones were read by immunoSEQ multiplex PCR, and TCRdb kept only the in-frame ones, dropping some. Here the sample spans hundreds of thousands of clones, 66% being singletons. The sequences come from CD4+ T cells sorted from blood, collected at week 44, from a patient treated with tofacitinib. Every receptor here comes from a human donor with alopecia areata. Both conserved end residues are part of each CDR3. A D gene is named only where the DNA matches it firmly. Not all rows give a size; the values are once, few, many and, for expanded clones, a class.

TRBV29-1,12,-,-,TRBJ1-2,CSVVEGLGGYTF,TGCAGCGTTGTCGAGGGGCTCGGTGGCTACACCTTC
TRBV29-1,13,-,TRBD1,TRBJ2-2,CSGRQGGTGELFF,TGCAGCGGTCGACAGGGCGGCACCGGGGAGCTGTTTTTT
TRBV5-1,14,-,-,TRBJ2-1,CASSLNTGNNEQFF,TGCGCCAGCAGCTTGAATACAGGGAATAATGAGCAGTTCTTC
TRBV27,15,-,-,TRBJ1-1,CASSLWKGLNTEAFF,TGTGCCAGCAGTTTATGGAAGGGACTAAACACTGAAGCTTTCTTT
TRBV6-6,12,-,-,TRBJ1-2,CASRVAGNGYTF,TGTGCCAGCCGTGTCGCCGGGAATGGCTACACCTTC
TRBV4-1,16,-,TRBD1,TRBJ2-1,CASSQHRGWSYNEQFF,TGCGCCAGCAGCCAGCACAGGGGTTGGTCCTACAATGAGCAGTTCTTC
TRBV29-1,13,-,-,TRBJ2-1,CSVEDGRNNEQFF,TGCAGCGTTGAAGATGGGCGAAACAATGAGCAGTTCTTC
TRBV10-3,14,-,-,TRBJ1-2,CAISEGSDGGGYTF,TGTGCCATCAGCGAGGGTTCGGACGGAGGCGGCTACACCTTC
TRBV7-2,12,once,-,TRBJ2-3,CASSLGGDSLYF,TGTGCCAGCAGCTTAGGAGGGGACTCTCTGTATTTT
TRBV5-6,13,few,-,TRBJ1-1,CASSFRGNTEAFF,TGTGCCAGCAGCTTCCGGGGGAACACTGAAGCTTTCTTT
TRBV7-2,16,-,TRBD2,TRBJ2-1,CASSQRTSGAYNEQFF,TGTGCCAGCAGCCAGAGGACTAGCGGGGCGTACAATGAGCAGTTCTTC
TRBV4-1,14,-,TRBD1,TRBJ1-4,CASSPGQGSEKLFF,TGCGCCAGCAGCCCCGGACAGGGTAGTGAAAAACTGTTTTTT
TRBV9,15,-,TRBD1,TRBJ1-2,CASSVEGQSNYGYTF,TGTGCCAGCAGCGTTGAGGGACAGTCGAACTATGGCTACACCTTC
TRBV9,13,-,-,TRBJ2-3,CASSVVGRDTQYF,TGTGCCAGCAGCGTAGTGGGGCGAGATACGCAGTATTTT
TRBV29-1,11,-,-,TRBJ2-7,CSVESGSEQYF,TGCAGCGTTGAATCAGGAAGCGAGCAGTACTTC
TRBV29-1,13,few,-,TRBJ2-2,CSVVSPNTGELFF,TGCAGCGTTGTATCCCCGAACACCGGGGAGCTGTTTTTT
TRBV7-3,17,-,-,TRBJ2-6,CASSLFMGTAGANVLTF,TGTGCCAGCAGCTTATTTATGGGTACGGCTGGGGCCAACGTCCTGACTTTC